Below, 28 T cell receptor beta chains from the same sample are listed, as sequenced in a study of OX40 agonist ivuxolimab in advanced cancers. Measured with immunoSEQ multiplex PCR; TCRdb has only the in-frame clones, and not every one. The sample lists some 74,000 clones, roughly 82% occurring once. This specimen was CD4+ or CD8+ T cells sorted from blood, taken in a trial of the OX40 agonist ivuxolimab. Receptor source: an adult with an advanced solid tumor such as melanoma, head and neck, liver or kidney cancer.

In this sample, this clone turned up once. The chain uses TRBV6-1 and TRBJ2-5, with 7 bases fitting TRBD2. Germline V CDR1 and CDR2: MNHNS, SASEGT. Germline trimming cut 6 bases from V and 1 base from J; bases unmatched to any gene: 8. The CDR3 sequence is 15 residues long. The CDR3 here is CASSLGAGAQETQYF. The CDR3 region has the DNA TGTGCCAGCAGCCTGGGCGCGGGAGCCCAAGAGACCCAGTACTTC.

Here the CDR3 reads CASSFGVGETQYF. As DNA, the CDR3 is TGTGCCAGCAGCTTTGGTGTGGGCGAGACCCAGTACTTC. The chain carries TRBV7-2 and TRBJ2-5; D gene unclear. Trimming left V 3 bases short and J 5 bases short, with 10 bases between. This CDR3 comprises 13 residues. Germline V CDR1 and CDR2: SGHTA, FQGNSA.

In this sample, this clone turned up a few times. CDR3 amino acids: CASSDNRNYGYTF. In DNA, the CDR3 is TGTGCCAGCAGTGATAACAGGAACTATGGCTACACCTTC. This chain links TRBV2 with TRBJ1-2; the D gene is possibly TRBD1 (5 bases). From germline, CDR1 is SNHLY and CDR2 FYNNEI. CDR3 length: 13 amino acids. V was clipped by 3 bases and J by 2 bases, with 7 bases between them.

The V call is TRBV4-2, the J call TRBJ2-1; 13 nucleotides line up with TRBD2. The CDR3 totals 17 residues. V lost 1 base to trimming and J lost 6 bases; unmatched junction nucleotides: 6. The V gene's germline CDR1 is LGHNA and CDR2 YNFKEQ. The CDR3 DNA reads as TGTGCCAGCAGCCAAGCCGGGGGACTAGCGGGGCGCAATGAGCAGTTCTTC. It encodes CASSQAGGLAGRNEQFF.

This clone was picked up a small number of times. The chain joins TRBV6-5 to TRBJ2-2; D possibly corresponds to TRBD2 (5 bases). CDR3 length: 16 residues. The V end was cut by 0 bases, the J end by 2 bases, with 10 bases between. Germline CDR1 reads MNHEY; CDR2 reads SVGAGI. This CDR3 is CASSYSRAGNTGELFF. CDR3 DNA: TGTGCCAGCAGTTACTCGAGGGCAGGAAACACCGGGGAGCTGTTTTTT.

A single count supports this clone. The chain links TRBV21-1 to TRBJ2-2. TRBV21-1 is a pseudogene locus. CDR3 size: 15 residues. The CDR3 spells CASSSRTYFSGELFF. The CDR3 DNA is TGTGCCAGCAGCTCCCGGACCTACTTTTCCGGGGAGCTGTTTTTT.

V is TRBV18 and J is TRBJ1-2; D is perhaps TRBD1 (6 bases). The length of the CDR3 is 15 residues. The V end was cut by 3 bases, the J end by 4 bases, with 15 bases between. The germline gives CDR1 KGHSH, CDR2 LQKENI. CDR3 in DNA: TGTGCCAGCTCACCGGGGACAATGGCGACCTATGGCTACACCTTC. This translates into CASSPGTMATYGYTF.

CDR3 amino acids: CASRPPLTVTETQYF. CDR3 nucleotides: TGTGCCAGCAGACCCCCCCTAACAGTAACGGAGACCCAGTACTTC. V and J are TRBV2 and TRBJ2-5; D is undetermined. CDR3 length: 15 amino acids. V shed 6 bases and J shed 5 bases, with 19 bases lying between them. The V gene's germline CDR1 is SNHLY and CDR2 FYNNEI.

V is TRBV19 and J is TRBJ2-1; possibly TRBD1 for D (5 bases). Germline V gene sequence: CDR1 LNHDA, CDR2 SQIVND (reference sequence). There are 15 residues in the CDR3. Trimming cost V 5 bases and J 8 bases, with 19 bases left between them. The CDR3, as DNA: TGTGCCAGTAGTTCCAGAACCCGCAGGGTAGATGAGCAGTTCTTC. It encodes CASSSRTRRVDEQFF.

The chain combines TRBV5-4 with TRBJ1-3, with D tentatively TRBD1 (5 bases). This CDR3 contains 15 residues. Trimming took 4 bases from V and 0 from J, leaving 11 bases between them. The V gene's germline CDR1 is SGHNT and CDR2 YYREEE (reference sequence). The CDR3 DNA is TGTGCCAGCAGCCCGGGACCGAGCTCTGGAAACACCATATATTTT. Its protein product is CASSPGPSSGNTIYF.

This clone was seen only a few times. The V and J genes are TRBV28 and TRBJ2-2; D is tentatively TRBD1 or TRBD2 (5 bases each). Trimming left V 8 bases short and J 1 base short, with 32 bases between. Germline V lookup: CDR1 MDHEN, CDR2 SYDVKM. The CDR3 contains 21 residues. In DNA form, the CDR3 reads TGTGCCAGCGGGGGAAGAACCGCTCGCTTGACAGCGCGCGTGAACACCGGGGAGCTGTTTTTT. Residues: CASGGRTARLTARVNTGELFF.

The genes are TRBV11-2 and TRBJ2-1; D is undetermined. V lost 3 bases, J lost 6 bases, and 9 bases lay in between. The CDR3 extends over 13 amino acids. Germline CDR1 SGHAT, CDR2 FQNNGV. Written as DNA, the CDR3 is TGTGCCAGCAGCTTCAACCTAGTCAATGAGCAGTTCTTC. Amino acid sequence: CASSFNLVNEQFF. Drawing the rest from reference TRBV11-2 and TRBJ2-1, the complete variable domain is EAGVAQSPRYKIIEKRQSVAFWCNPISGHATLYWYQQILGQGPKLLIQFQNNGVVDDSQLPKDRFSAERLKGVDSTLKIQPAKLEDSAVYLCASSFNLVNEQFFGPGTRLTVL.

The V and J genes are TRBV28 and TRBJ2-5; tentative D call: TRBD2 (5 bases). V lost 7 bases to trimming and J lost 5 bases, with 35 bases between them. Per germline, CDR1 MDHEN and CDR2 SYDVKM. The CDR3 has 20 amino acids. The CDR3 bases are TGTGCCAGCACTTCCCTGCCGTTATTTTTTACGCGGGCCGCGCAGGAGACCCAGTACTTC. Protein product: CASTSLPLFFTRAAQETQYF.

The genes are TRBV11-1 and TRBJ1-2; D perhaps matches TRBD1 (5 bases). Per germline, CDR1 SGHAT and CDR2 FQDESV (reference sequence). The V and J ends lost 3 bases and 2 bases respectively, with 10 bases between them. CDR3 length: 14 residues. CDR3 residues: CASSFNRQNYGYTF. In DNA, the CDR3 is TGTGCCAGCAGCTTCAACCGACAGAACTATGGCTACACCTTC. The whole variable domain, filled in from reference TRBV11-1 and TRBJ1-2, reads EAEVAQSPRYKITEKSQAVAFWCDPISGHATLYWYRQILGQGPELLVQFQDESVVDDSQLPKDRFSAERLKGVDSTLKIQPAELGDSAMYLCASSFNRQNYGYTFGSGTRLTVV.

This clone was seen a handful of times. The rearrangement uses TRBV5-4 and TRBJ2-2; D may be TRBD1 or TRBD2 (6 bases each). The V gene lost 3 bases and the J gene lost 7 bases, with 13 bases spanning the gap. This CDR3 comprises 14 residues. Germline-derived CDR1 and CDR2 are SGHNT and YYREEE (reference sequence). The CDR3 DNA reads as TGTGCCAGCAGCTCACAGGGAGGCGGCGGGGAGCTGTTTTTT. Encoded protein: CASSSQGGGGELFF. The full variable domain, in which reference TRBV5-4 and TRBJ2-2 provide the parts outside the CDR3, is ETGVTQSPTHLIKTRGQQVTLRCSSQSGHNTVSWYQQALGQGPQFIFQYYREEENGRGNFPPRFSGLQFPNYSSELNVNALELDDSALYLCASSSQGGGGELFFGEGSRLTVL.

V usage is TRBV2 and J usage is TRBJ2-3, with 14 nucleotides matching TRBD2. The J segment lost 7 bases and the V segment lost 3 bases, leaving 3 bases of the junction unmatched. Germline V CDR1 and CDR2: SNHLY, FYNNEI. This CDR3 is built from 15 residues. As DNA, the CDR3 is TGTGCCAGCAGTGAGGGACTAGCGGGAGCATATACGCAGTATTTT. This codes for CASSEGLAGAYTQYF.

The gene calls are TRBV11-2 and TRBJ2-5; 9 bases match TRBD2. The CDR3 has 16 residues. Trimming removed 5 bases from V and 4 bases from J; junction bases left unmatched: 11. Per the germline V gene, CDR1 is SGHAT and CDR2 is FQNNGV. The CDR3 sequence is CASSRRTSVVPETQYF. The DNA of the CDR3 is TGTGCCAGCAGCCGACGGACTAGCGTTGTTCCAGAGACCCAGTACTTC.

The V and J genes are TRBV12-5 and TRBJ2-6; tentative D call: TRBD1 (5 bases). V was shortened by 5 bases and J by 5 bases, with 22 bases between the two germline ends. CDR3 length: 18 amino acids. Germline-derived CDR1 and CDR2 are LGHNT and FRNRAP. CDR3 in DNA: TGTGCTAGTGGTCCCAGAAATGCAGGACAAAGTCGGGCCAACGTCCTGACTTTC. It codes for CASGPRNAGQSRANVLTF.

The gene calls are TRBV27 and TRBJ2-7; D gene ambiguous. The ends were cut back, 2 bases at V and 5 bases at J, with 10 bases in the middle. The CDR3 is 13 amino acids. Germline V lookup: CDR1 MNHEY, CDR2 SMNVEV (reference sequence). CDR3 sequence (DNA): TGTGCCAGCAGTTTAATTTTCCGGGACGAGCAGTACTTC. Protein product: CASSLIFRDEQYF.

This chain connects TRBV6-6 to TRBJ1-3; 7 bases line up with TRBD1. V shed 4 bases and J 1 base; nucleotides not matched to a gene: 1. Germline V gene data show CDR1 as MNHNY and CDR2 as SVGAGI (reference sequence). The CDR3 loop spans 14 amino acids. CDR3: CASSWDSSGNTIYF. CDR3 in DNA: TGTGCCAGCAGTTGGGACAGTTCTGGAAACACCATATATTTT.

This clone turned up a few times. This chain uses TRBV4-2 with TRBJ2-5; D call uncertain. V dropped 1 base and J dropped 5 bases, with 11 bases sitting between them. The V gene's germline CDR1 is LGHNA and CDR2 YNFKEQ. The CDR3 spans 14 residues. The CDR3 loop is CASSQGTGVETQYF. The CDR3 nucleotides are TGTGCCAGCAGCCAAGGTACGGGCGTGGAGACCCAGTACTTC.

This chain links TRBV18 with TRBJ1-2; 8 nucleotides agree with TRBD1. V shed 6 bases and J 5 bases; nucleotides not matched to a gene: 5. The CDR3 loop spans 13 amino acids. Germline V CDR1 and CDR2: KGHSH, LQKENI. The CDR3 is CASSEDREYGYTF. Written as DNA, the CDR3 is TGTGCCAGCTCCGAGGACAGGGAGTATGGCTACACCTTC. The full variable domain, in which reference TRBV18 and TRBJ1-2 provide the parts outside the CDR3, is NAGVMQNPRHLVRRRGQEARLRCSPMKGHSHVYWYRQLPEEGLKFMVYLQKENIIDESGMPKERFSAEFPKEGPSILRIQQVVRGDSAAYFCASSEDREYGYTFGSGTRLTVV.

By share, this clone ranks as medium-sized (0.01 to 0.1%). Other DNA sequences within the sample encode an identical CDR3. This rearrangement joins TRBV27 to TRBJ1-2, with D possibly matching TRBD1 (6 bases). Germline V CDR1 and CDR2: MNHEY, SMNVEV (reference sequence). With 4 bases removed from V and 7 bases from J, the gap between germline ends came to 22 bases. CDR3 length: 16 residues. The CDR3 sequence is CASSYRDRQDWGGYTF. CDR3 bases: TGTGCCAGCAGTTACAGGGATAGGCAGGACTGGGGTGGCTACACCTTC.

The chain carries TRBV6-1 and TRBJ1-5; D is unresolved. From germline, CDR1 is MNHNS and CDR2 SASEGT. The CDR3 sequence is 13 residues long. V lost 2 bases and J lost 7, with 9 bases in between. The CDR3 nucleotides are TGTGCCAGCAGTGAATTGACTCTACAGCCCCAGCATTTT. It is translated as CASSELTLQPQHF.

The rearrangement uses TRBV10-3 and TRBJ2-5; 9 bases fit TRBD2. The germline V gene has CDR1 ENHRY and CDR2 SYGVKD. The V and J ends lost 0 bases and 1 base, in that order; junction bases with no gene match: 0. The CDR3 contains 15 residues. CDR3 sequence (DNA): TGTGCCATCAGTGAGTCGACTAGCGGCCAAGAGACCCAGTACTTC. Its translation is CAISESTSGQETQYF.

V and J are TRBV19 and TRBJ2-7; TRBD1 matches at 7 bases. The length of the CDR3 is 15 residues. The germline V gene encodes CDR1 LNHDA and CDR2 SQIVND (reference sequence). V lost 6 bases to trimming and J lost 3 bases; unmatched junction nucleotides: 11. CDR3 residues: CASSQRQGTSYEQYF. DNA of the CDR3: TGTGCCAGTAGCCAAAGACAGGGAACAAGCTACGAGCAGTACTTC. The full variable domain, its missing parts supplied by reference TRBV19 and TRBJ2-7, is DGGITQSPKYLFRKEGQNVTLSCEQNLNHDAMYWYRQDPGQGLRLIYYSQIVNDFQKGDIAEGYSVSREKKESFPLTVTSAQKNPTAFYLCASSQRQGTSYEQYFGPGTRLTVT.

The rearrangement uses TRBV19 and TRBJ1-1, with D unresolved. The CDR3 is made up of 12 amino acids. Germline V gene data show CDR1 as LNHDA and CDR2 as SQIVND (reference sequence). Trimming shortened V by 5 bases and J by 3 bases, and 7 bases separated the two germline ends. The CDR3 DNA sequence: TGTGCCAGTAGTGAGGCTCACACTGAAGCTTTCTTT. Amino acid sequence: CASSEAHTEAFF.

This sequence joins TRBV29-1 and TRBJ1-5, with no clear D. The CDR3 has 15 residues. V gave up 7 bases and J gave up 5 bases, with 21 bases separating them. Germline V gene lookup returns CDR1 SQVTM and CDR2 ANQGSEA. CDR3 sequence: CSARPRVGCDQPQHF. DNA of the CDR3: TGCAGCGCCCGCCCACGCGTCGGGTGTGATCAGCCCCAGCATTTT.